The present T cell receptor beta chain was sequenced within a study of blood T cell repertoires in COVID-19. Study information: The United States, Italy and Spain supplied acute and convalescent COVID-19 samples. The cDNA or gDNA used as material had been derived from T cells, B-cell-depleted T cells, or PBMCs.

V lost 3 bases to trimming and J lost 4 bases, with 9 bases between them. Germline-derived CDR1 and CDR2 are SGHRS and YFSETQ. This CDR3 spans 13 amino acids. Authors' methods: Cell counts per sample came from amplifying reference gene primers. Data came from immunoSEQ multiplex PCR; TCRdb stores just in-frame clones and leaves some out. The V and J calls and clone size are taken from that table; D and trimming were inferred from the DNA. The data hold under 200,000 clones, with around three quarters observed a single time. Specimen: peripheral blood. The receptor's source is a man between 60 and 75 years old with active or convalescent COVID-19. The rearrangement links TRBV5-1 to TRBJ2-3; no firm D call. The CDR3 DNA reads TGCGCCAGCAGCTCCCTCCCCGCAGATACGCAGTATTTT. Translating it yields CASSSLPADTQYF.